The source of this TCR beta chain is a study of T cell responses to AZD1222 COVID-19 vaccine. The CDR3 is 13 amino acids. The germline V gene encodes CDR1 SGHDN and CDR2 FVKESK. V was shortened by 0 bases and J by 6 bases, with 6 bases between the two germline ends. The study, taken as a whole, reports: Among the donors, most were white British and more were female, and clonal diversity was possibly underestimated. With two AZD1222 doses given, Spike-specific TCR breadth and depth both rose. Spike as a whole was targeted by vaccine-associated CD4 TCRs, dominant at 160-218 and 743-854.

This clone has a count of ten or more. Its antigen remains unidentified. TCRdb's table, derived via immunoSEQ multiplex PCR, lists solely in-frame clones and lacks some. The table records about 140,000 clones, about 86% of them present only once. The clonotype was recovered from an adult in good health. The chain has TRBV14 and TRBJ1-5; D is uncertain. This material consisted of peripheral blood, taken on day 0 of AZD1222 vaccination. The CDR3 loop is CASSQDLVQPQHF. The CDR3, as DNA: TGTGCCAGCAGCCAAGATTTGGTTCAGCCCCAGCATTTT.